Below, 3 T cell receptor beta chains from the same sample are listed, as sequenced in a study of technical replicates of blood from four donors. Profiled with immunoSEQ multiplex PCR; TCRdb holds only in-frame clones, not every one. The sample lists roughly 50,000 clones; 93% were seen once. Material: PBMCs. The origin of the receptors is a human donor in good health. Some clones in this sample may be carry-over from other donors' samples.

This clone has just a few counts. The CDR3 loop is CASWTGASQDTQYF. In DNA form, the CDR3 reads TGTGCCAGTTGGACAGGGGCATCACAGGATACGCAGTATTTT. The chain uses TRBV18 and TRBJ2-3; 9 bases are a match to TRBD1. Germline loops: CDR1 KGHSH, CDR2 LQKENI. The CDR3 extends over 14 amino acids. Unmatched junction bases numbered 10, after V lost 9 bases and J lost 6 bases.

The chain recombines TRBV7-9 with TRBJ2-7; possible D gene TRBD2, 5 bases. CDR3 length: 13 amino acids. Germline V gene sequence: CDR1 SEHNR, CDR2 FQNEAQ (reference sequence). Deletions cut 2 bases from V and 6 bases from J, with 11 bases between. CDR3 coding DNA: TGTGCCAGCAGCTTACCGACGGGATTCGAGCAGTACTTC. It encodes CASSLPTGFEQYF.

The chain combines TRBV29-1 with TRBJ2-5; D remains unclear. The germline V gene encodes CDR1 SQVTM and CDR2 ANQGSEA. V shed 5 bases and J shed 3 bases, with 10 bases lying between them. The CDR3 is 12 amino acids. The CDR3 reads CSVRYGEETQYF. DNA for the CDR3: TGCAGCGTTCGGTACGGTGAAGAGACCCAGTACTTC.